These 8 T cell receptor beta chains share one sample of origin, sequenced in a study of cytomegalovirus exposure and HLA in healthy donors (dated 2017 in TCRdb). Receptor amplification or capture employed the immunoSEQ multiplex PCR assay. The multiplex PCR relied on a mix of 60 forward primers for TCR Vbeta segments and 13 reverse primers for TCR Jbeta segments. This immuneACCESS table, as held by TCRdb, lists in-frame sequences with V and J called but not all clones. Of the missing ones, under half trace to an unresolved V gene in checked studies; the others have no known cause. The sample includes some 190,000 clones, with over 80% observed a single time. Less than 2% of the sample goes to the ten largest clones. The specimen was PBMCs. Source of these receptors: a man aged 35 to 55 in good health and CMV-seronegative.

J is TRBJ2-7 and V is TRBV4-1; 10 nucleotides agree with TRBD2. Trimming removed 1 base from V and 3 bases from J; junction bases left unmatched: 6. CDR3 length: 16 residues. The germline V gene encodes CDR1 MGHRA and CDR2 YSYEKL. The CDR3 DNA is TGCGCCAGCAGCCAAGGGGTAGCGGGGGGCCTCTACGAGCAGTACTTC. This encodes CASSQGVAGGLYEQYF.

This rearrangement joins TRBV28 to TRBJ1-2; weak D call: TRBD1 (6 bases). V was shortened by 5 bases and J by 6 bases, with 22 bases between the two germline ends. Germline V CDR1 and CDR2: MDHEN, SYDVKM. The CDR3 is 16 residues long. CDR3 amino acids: CASSPTSQGRFNGYTF. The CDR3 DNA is TGTGCCAGCAGTCCCACCTCGCAGGGGCGGTTTAATGGCTACACCTTC.

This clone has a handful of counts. The DNA of the CDR3 is TGTGCCAGCAGACCGGGACAGGGGGCCGGAGAGACCCAGTACTTC. It is translated as CASRPGQGAGETQYF. The genes are TRBV6-6 and TRBJ2-5, with 12 bases fitting TRBD1. V shed 6 bases, J shed 4 bases, and the junction held 6 bases outside the gene matches. The length of the CDR3 is 15 residues. Germline V CDR1 and CDR2: MNHNY, SVGAGI (reference sequence).

The CDR3 loop reads CASSVEAPIAGVEQFF. Written as DNA, the CDR3 is TGTGCCAGCAGCGTAGAGGCCCCCATAGCGGGGGTGGAGCAGTTCTTC. The chain combines TRBV9 with TRBJ2-1; 9 bases are a match to TRBD2. V lost 0 bases and J lost 10; bases outside the gene matches: 11. CDR1 is SGDLS, CDR2 YYNGEE, per germline. The CDR3 has 16 amino acids.

The CDR3 reads CASSQGGGSQPQHF. In DNA form, the CDR3 reads TGTGCCAGCAGCCAAGGAGGGGGCAGCCAGCCCCAGCATTTT. The chain joins TRBV6-6 to TRBJ1-5; 7 bases are a match to TRBD1. This CDR3 contains 14 residues. V lost 6 bases, J lost 7 bases, and 9 bases stayed unmatched. Germline V gene sequence: CDR1 MNHNY, CDR2 SVGAGI (reference sequence).

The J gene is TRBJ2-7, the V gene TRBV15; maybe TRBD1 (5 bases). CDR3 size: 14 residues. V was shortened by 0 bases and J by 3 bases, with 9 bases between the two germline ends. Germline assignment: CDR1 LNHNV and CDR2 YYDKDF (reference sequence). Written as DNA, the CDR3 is TGTGCCACCAGCAGAGATTGGCAGGGCTACGAGCAGTACTTC. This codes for CATSRDWQGYEQYF.

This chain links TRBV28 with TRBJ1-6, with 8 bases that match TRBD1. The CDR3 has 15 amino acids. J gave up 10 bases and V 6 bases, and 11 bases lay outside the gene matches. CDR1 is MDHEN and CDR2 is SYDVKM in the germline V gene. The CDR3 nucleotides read TGTGCCAGCAGCCCTGGACAGGGAAGCGGCTCACCCCTCCACTTT. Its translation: CASSPGQGSGSPLHF.

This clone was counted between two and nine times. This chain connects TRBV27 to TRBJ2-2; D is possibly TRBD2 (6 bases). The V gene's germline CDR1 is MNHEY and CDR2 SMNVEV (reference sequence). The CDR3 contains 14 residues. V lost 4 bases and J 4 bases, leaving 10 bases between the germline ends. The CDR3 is CASSSQGGTGELFF. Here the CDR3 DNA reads TGTGCCAGCAGTTCTCAGGGAGGCACCGGGGAGCTGTTTTTT.